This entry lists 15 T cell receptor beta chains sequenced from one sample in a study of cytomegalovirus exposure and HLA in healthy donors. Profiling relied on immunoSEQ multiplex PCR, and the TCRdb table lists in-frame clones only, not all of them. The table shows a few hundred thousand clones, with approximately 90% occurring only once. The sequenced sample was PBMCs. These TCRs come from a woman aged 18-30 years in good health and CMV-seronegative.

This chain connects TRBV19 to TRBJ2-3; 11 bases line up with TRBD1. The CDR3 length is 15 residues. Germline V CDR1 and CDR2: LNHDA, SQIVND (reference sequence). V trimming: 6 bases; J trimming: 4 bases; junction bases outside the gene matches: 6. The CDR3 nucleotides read TGTGCCAGTAGCAAGCCGGGACAGGGGGCAGATACGCAGTATTTT. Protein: CASSKPGQGADTQYF.

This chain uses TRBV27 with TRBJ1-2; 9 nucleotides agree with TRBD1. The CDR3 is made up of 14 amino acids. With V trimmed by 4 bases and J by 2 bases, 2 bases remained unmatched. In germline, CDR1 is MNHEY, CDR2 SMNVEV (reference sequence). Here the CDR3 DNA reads TGTGCCAGCAGTTGGACAGGGGAAAACTATGGCTACACCTTC. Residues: CASSWTGENYGYTF.

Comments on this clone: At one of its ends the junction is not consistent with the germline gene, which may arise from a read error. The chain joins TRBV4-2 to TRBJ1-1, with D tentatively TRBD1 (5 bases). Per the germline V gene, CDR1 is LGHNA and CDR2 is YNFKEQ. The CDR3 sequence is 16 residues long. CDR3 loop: CASSQGLGARNPEAFF. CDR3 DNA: TGTGCCAGCAGCCAAGGACTAGGGGCGCGGAACCCTGAAGCTTTCTTT.

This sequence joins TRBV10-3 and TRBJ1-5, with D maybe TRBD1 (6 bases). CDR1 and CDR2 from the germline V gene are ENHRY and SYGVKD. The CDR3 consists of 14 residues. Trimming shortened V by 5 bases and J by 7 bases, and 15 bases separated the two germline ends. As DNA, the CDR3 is TGTGCCATCAGTATTTCAGGGGCAGAACAGCCCCAGCATTTT. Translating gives CAISISGAEQPQHF.

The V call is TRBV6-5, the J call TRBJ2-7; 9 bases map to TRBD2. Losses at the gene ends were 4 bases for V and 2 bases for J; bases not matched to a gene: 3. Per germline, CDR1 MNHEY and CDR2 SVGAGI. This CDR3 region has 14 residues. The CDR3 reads CASSSPSGAYEQYF. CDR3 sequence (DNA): TGTGCCAGCAGTTCTCCTAGCGGGGCCTACGAGCAGTACTTC.

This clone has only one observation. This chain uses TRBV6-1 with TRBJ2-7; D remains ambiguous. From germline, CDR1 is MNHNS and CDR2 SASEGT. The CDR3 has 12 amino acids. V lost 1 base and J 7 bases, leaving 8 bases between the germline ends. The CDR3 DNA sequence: TGTGCCAGCAGTGAAGTGAGCTGGGAGCAGTACTTC. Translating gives CASSEVSWEQYF.

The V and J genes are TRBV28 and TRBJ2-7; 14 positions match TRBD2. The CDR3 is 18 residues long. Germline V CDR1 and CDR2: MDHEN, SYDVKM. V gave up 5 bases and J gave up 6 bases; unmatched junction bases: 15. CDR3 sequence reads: CASSPPGLAGERELEQYF. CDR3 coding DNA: TGTGCCAGCAGTCCCCCGGGACTAGCGGGAGAGAGGGAGCTCGAGCAGTACTTC.

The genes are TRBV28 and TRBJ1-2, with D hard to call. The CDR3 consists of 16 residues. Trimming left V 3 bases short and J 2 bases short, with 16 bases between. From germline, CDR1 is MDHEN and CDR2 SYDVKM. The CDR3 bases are TGTGCCAGCAGTTTCAGGATATGGAGGACGAACTATGGCTACACCTTC. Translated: CASSFRIWRTNYGYTF.

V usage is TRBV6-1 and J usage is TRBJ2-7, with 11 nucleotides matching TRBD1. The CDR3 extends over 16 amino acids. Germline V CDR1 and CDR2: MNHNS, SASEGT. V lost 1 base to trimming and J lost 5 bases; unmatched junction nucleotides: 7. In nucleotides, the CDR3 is TGTGCCAGCAGTGAAGACCAAGGGGACAGGGGGGACGAGCAGTACTTC. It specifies CASSEDQGDRGDEQYF.

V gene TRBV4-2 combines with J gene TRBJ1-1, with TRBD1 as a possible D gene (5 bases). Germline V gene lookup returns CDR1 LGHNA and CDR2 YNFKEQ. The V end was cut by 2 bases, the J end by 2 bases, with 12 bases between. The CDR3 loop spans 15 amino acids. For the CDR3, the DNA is TGTGCCAGCAGCCAATATGGGCAGGGAAACACTGAAGCTTTCTTT. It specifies CASSQYGQGNTEAFF.

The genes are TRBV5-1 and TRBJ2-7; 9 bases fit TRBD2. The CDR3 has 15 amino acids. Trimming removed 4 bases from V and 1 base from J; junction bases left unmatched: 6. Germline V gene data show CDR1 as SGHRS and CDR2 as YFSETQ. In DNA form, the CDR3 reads TGCGCCAGCAGCACTTTAGCGGGAGCATCCTACGAGCAGTACTTC. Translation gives CASSTLAGASYEQYF.

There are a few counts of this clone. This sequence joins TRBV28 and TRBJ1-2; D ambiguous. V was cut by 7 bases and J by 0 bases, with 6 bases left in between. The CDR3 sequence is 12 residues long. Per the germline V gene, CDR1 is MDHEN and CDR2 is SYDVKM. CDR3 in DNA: TGTGCCAGCACTATCCCTAACTATGGCTACACCTTC. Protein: CASTIPNYGYTF.

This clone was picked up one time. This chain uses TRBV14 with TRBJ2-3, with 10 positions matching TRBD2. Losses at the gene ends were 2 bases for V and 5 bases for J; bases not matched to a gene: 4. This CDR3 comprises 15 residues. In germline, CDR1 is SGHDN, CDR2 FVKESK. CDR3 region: CASSQSSGSVDTQYF. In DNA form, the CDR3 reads TGTGCCAGCAGCCAATCTAGCGGGAGTGTAGATACGCAGTATTTT.

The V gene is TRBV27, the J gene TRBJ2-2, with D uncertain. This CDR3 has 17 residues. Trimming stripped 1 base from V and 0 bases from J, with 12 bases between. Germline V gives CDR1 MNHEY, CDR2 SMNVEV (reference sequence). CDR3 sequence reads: CASSLYWHSANTGELFF. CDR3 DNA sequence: TGTGCCAGCAGTTTATATTGGCATTCCGCGAACACCGGGGAGCTGTTTTTT.

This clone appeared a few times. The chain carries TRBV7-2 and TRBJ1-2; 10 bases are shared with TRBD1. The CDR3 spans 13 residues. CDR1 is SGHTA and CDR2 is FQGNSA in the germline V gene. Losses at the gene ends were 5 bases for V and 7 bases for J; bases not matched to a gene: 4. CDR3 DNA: TGTGCCAGCAGCCCCAGGACAGGGGGTGGCTACACCTTC. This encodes CASSPRTGGGYTF.